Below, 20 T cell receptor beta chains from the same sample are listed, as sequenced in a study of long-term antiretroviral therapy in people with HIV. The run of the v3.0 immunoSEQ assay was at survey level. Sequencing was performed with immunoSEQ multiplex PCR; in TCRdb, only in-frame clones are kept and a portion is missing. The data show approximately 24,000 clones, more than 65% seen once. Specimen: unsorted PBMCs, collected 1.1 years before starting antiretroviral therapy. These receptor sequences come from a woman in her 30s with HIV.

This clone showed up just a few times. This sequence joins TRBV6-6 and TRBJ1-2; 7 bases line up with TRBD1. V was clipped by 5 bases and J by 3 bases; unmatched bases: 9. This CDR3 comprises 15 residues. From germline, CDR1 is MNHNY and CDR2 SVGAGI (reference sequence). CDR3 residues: CASSRETGRYYGYTF. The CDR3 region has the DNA TGTGCCAGCAGTCGTGAGACAGGGCGCTACTATGGCTACACCTTC.

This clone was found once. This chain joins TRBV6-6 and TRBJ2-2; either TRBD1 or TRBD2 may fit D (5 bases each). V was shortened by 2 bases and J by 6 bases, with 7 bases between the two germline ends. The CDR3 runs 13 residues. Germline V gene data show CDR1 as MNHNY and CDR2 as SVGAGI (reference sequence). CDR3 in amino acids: CASSYRDAGELFF. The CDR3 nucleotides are TGTGCCAGCAGTTACAGGGACGCCGGGGAGCTGTTTTTT.

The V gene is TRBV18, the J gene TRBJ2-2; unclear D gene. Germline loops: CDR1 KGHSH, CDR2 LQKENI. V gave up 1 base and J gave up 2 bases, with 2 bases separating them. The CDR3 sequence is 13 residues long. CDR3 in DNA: TGTGCCAGCTCACCACTAAACACCGGGGAGCTGTTTTTT. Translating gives CASSPLNTGELFF.

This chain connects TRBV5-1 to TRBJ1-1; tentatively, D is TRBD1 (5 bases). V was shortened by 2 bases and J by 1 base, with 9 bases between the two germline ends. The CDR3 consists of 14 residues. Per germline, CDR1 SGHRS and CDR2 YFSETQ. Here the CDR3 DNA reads TGCGCCAGCAGCTTAACTACAGGGAACACTGAAGCTTTCTTT. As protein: CASSLTTGNTEAFF. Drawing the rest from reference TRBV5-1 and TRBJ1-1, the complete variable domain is KAGVTQTPRYLIKTRGQQVTLSCSPISGHRSVSWYQQTPGQGLQFLFEYFSETQRNKGNFPGRFSGRQFSNSRSEMNVSTLELGDSALYLCASSLTTGNTEAFFGQGTRLTVV.

The chain's CDR3 is CASSLGLRENTEAFF. As DNA, the CDR3 is TGCGCCAGCAGCTTGGGACTCAGGGAGAACACTGAAGCTTTCTTT. The chain joins TRBV5-1 to TRBJ1-1, with D maybe TRBD1 (5 bases). The germline CDR1 and CDR2 sequences are SGHRS and YFSETQ. V lost 0 bases to trimming and J lost 1 base, with 10 bases between them. The CDR3 spans 15 residues.

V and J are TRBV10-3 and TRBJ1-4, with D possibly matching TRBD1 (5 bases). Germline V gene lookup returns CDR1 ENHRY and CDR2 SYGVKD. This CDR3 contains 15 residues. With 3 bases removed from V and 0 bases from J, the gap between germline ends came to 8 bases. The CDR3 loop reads CAISDAGATNEKLFF. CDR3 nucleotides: TGTGCCATCAGTGATGCGGGGGCAACTAATGAAAAACTGTTTTTT.

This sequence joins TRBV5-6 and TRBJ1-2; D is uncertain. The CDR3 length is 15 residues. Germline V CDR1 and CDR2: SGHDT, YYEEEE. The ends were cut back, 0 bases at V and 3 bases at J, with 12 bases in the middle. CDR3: CASSLVRSGDYGYTF. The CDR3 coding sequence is TGTGCCAGCAGCTTGGTGCGCAGTGGAGACTATGGCTACACCTTC.

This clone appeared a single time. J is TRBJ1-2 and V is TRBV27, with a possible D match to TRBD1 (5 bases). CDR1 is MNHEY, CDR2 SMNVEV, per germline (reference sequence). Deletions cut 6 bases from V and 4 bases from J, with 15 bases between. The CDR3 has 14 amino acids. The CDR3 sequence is CASSSTTGPYGYTF. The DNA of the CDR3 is TGTGCCAGCAGCTCCACCACAGGACCCTATGGCTACACCTTC.

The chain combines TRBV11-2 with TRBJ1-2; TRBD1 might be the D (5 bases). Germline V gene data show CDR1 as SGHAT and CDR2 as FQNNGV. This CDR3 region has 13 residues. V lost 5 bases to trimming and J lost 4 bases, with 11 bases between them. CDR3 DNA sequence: TGTGCCAGCAGCCCGGGGACGGCCTATGGCTACACCTTC. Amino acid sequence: CASSPGTAYGYTF. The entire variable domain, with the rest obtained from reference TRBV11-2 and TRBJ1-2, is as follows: EAGVAQSPRYKIIEKRQSVAFWCNPISGHATLYWYQQILGQGPKLLIQFQNNGVVDDSQLPKDRFSAERLKGVDSTLKIQPAKLEDSAVYLCASSPGTAYGYTFGSGTRLTVV.

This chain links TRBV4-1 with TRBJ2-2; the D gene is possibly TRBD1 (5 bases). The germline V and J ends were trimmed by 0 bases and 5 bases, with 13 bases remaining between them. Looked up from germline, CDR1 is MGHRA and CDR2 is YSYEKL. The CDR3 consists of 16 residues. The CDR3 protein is CASSQEPDRATGELFF. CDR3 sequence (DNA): TGCGCCAGCAGCCAAGAACCCGACAGAGCTACCGGGGAGCTGTTTTTT.

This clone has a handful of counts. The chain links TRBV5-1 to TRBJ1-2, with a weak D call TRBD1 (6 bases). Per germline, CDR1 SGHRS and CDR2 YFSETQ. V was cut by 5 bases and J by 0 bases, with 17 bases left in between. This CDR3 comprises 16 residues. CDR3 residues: CASSREATGPNYGYTF. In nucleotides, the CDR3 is TGCGCCAGCAGTAGAGAGGCGACAGGCCCTAACTATGGCTACACCTTC.

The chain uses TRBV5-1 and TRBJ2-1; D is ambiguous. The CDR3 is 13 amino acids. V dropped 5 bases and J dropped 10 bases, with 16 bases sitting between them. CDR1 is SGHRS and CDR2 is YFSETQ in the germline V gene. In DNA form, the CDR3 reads TGCGCCAGCAGTGATCTCTCGGTCGGGGAGCAGTTCTTC. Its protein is CASSDLSVGEQFF.

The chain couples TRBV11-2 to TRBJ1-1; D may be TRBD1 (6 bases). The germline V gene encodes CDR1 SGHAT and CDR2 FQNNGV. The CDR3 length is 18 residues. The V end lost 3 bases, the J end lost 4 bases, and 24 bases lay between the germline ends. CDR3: CASSFSSWSRGRSTEAFF. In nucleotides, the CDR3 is TGTGCCAGCAGCTTTTCCTCGTGGTCCAGGGGAAGGAGCACTGAAGCTTTCTTT.

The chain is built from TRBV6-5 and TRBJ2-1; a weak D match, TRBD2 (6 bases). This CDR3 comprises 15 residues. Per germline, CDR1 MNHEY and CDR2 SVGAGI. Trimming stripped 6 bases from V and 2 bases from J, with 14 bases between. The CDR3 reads CASSRGTETYNEQFF. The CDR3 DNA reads TGTGCCAGCAGCCGGGGGACTGAAACCTACAATGAGCAGTTCTTC.

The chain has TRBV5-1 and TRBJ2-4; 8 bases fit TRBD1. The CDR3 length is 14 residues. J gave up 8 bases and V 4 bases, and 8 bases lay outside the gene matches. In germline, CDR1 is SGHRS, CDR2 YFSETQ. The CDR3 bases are TGCGCCAGCAGCCCAGGGACAGGTCTGGACATTCAGTACTTC. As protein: CASSPGTGLDIQYF.

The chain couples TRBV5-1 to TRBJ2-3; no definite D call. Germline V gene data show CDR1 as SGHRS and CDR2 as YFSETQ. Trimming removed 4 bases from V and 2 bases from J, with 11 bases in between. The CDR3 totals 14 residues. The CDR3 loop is CASSDPSYTDTQYF. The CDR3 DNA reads TGCGCCAGCAGCGATCCGAGTTACACAGATACGCAGTATTTT. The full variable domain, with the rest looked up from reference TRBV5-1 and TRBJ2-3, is KAGVTQTPRYLIKTRGQQVTLSCSPISGHRSVSWYQQTPGQGLQFLFEYFSETQRNKGNFPGRFSGRQFSNSRSEMNVSTLELGDSALYLCASSDPSYTDTQYFGPGTRLTVL.

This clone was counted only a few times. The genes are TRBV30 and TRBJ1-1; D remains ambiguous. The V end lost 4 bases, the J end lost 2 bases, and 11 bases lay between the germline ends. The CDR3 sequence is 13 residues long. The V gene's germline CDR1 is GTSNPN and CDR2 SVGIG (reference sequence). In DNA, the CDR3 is TGTGCCTGGAAGCCGTGGGTAAACACTGAAGCTTTCTTT. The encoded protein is CAWKPWVNTEAFF.

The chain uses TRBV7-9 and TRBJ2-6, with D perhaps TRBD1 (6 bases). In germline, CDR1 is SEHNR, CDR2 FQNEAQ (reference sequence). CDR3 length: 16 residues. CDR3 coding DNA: TGTGGAGGCTTAGGGACACCCCCCTCTGGGGCCAACGTCCTGACTTTC. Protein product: CGGLGTPPSGANVLTF.

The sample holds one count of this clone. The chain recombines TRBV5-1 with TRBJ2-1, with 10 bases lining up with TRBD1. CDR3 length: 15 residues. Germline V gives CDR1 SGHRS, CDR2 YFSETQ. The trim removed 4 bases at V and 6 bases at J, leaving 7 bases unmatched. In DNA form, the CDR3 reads TGCGCCAGCAGCGCCGGGACAGGGGTCGGCAATGAGCAGTTCTTC. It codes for CASSAGTGVGNEQFF.

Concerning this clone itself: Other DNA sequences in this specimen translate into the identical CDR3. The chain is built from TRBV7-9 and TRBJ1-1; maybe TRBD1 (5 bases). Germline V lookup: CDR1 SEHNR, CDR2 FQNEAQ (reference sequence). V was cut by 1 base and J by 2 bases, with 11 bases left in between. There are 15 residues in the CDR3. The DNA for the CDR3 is TGTGCCAGCAGCTTAGTTGCGGGGGGAAACACTGAAGCTTTCTTT. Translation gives CASSLVAGGNTEAFF.